This T cell receptor (beta chain) stems from a study of OX40 agonist ivuxolimab in advanced cancers. Turning to the study itself: Ivuxolimab was administered intravenously to patients at 0.01 to 10 mg/kg every 2 weeks. Hepatocellular carcinoma, melanoma, renal cell or head and neck cancer occurred in dose-escalation patients. Findings and caveats of the study: Certain nonresponders likewise exhibited a low normalized T-cell clonal expansion.

Blood got drawn at baseline, again on cycle 4 day 1, and then on cycle 7 day 1. With regard to this clone: The antigen is unknown.

TCRdb's copy holds only in-frame clones and misses some; the assay was immunoSEQ multiplex PCR. The sample includes more than 55,000 clones, 77% seen only once; the top ten take 5% to 7.5%. The CDR3 has 17 amino acids. The V gene's germline CDR1 is KGHSH and CDR2 LQKENI. V lost 3 bases to trimming and J lost 1 base; unmatched junction nucleotides: 9. This rearrangement joins TRBV18 to TRBJ1-1; the match to TRBD1 covers 9 bases. The sample consisted of CD4+ or CD8+ T cells sorted from blood, taken in a trial of the OX40 agonist ivuxolimab. This clonotype was obtained from an adult with an advanced solid tumor such as melanoma, head and neck, liver or kidney cancer. CDR3 region: CASSPAGQGGGNTEAFF. The CDR3, as DNA: TGTGCCAGCTCACCGGCGGGACAGGGCGGGGGGAACACTGAAGCTTTCTTT.